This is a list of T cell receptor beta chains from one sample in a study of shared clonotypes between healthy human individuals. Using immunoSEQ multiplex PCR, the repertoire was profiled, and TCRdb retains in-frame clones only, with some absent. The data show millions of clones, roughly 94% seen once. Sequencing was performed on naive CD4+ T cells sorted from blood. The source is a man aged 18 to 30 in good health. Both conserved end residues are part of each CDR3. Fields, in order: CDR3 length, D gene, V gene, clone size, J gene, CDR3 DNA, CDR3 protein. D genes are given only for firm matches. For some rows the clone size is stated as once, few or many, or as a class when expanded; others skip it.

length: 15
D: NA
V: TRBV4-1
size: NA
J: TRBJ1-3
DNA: TGCGCCAGCAGCCAAGAGGGAATTGCAGGAAACACCATATATTTT
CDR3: CASSQEGIAGNTIYF

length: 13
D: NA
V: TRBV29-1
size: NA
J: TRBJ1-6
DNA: TGCAGCGTAGGGGAGACATTGGATTCACCCCTCCACTTT
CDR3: CSVGETLDSPLHF

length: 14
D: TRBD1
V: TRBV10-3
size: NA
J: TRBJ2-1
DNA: TGTGCCATCAGTGAGCGGGACAGGGATAATGAGCAGTTCTTC
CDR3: CAISERDRDNEQFF

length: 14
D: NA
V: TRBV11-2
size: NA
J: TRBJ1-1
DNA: TGTGCCAGCAGCTTTCCAGGGATGAACACTGAAGCTTTCTTT
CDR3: CASSFPGMNTEAFF

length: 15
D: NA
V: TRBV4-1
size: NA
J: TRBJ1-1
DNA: TGCGCCAGCAGCCAAGACATGGGCCGGAGCACTGAAGCTTTCTTT
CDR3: CASSQDMGRSTEAFF

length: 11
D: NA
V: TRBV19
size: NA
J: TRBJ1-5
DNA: TGTGCCAGTAGTATCCGGGACACCTTTCATTTT
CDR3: CASSIRDTFHF

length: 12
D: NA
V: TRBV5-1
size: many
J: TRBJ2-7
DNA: TGCGCCAGCAGCTTTGAAAGTCGGGAGCAGTACTTC
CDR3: CASSFESREQYF

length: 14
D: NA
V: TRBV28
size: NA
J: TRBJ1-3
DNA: TGTGCCAGCAGTTCACACAATCCTGGAAACACCATATATTTT
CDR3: CASSSHNPGNTIYF

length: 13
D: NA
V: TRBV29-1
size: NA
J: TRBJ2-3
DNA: TGCAGCGTTGAAGACCCCCAGGGGACTACGCAGTATTTT
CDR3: CSVEDPQGTTQYF

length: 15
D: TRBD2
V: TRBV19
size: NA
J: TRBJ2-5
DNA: TGTGCCAGTAGTATTGGGCCTAGCGGCCAAGAGACCCAGTACTTC
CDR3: CASSIGPSGQETQYF

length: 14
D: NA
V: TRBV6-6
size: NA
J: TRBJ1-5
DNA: TGTGCCAGCAGTCCACGTTATAGCAATCAGCCCCAGCATTTT
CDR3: CASSPRYSNQPQHF

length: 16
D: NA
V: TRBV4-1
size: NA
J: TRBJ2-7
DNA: TGCGCCAGCAGCCAAGACCCCGGGGGGCTTACCTACGAGCAGTACTTC
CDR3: CASSQDPGGLTYEQYF

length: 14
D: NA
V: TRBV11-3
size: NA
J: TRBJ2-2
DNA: TGTGCCAGCAGCCCGGGTCTCAACACCGGGGAGCTGTTTTTT
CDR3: CASSPGLNTGELFF

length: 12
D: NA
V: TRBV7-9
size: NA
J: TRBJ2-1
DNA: TGTGCCAGCAGCTTAGTCTCAAATGAGCAGTTCTTC
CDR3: CASSLVSNEQFF

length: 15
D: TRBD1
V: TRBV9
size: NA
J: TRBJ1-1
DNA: TGTGCCAGCAGCGTAGGGCAGGGGGCGGCCACTGAAGCTTTCTTT
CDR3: CASSVGQGAATEAFF

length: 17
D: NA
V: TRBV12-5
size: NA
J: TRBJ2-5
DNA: TGTGCTAGTGGTTTGGCCCCGAAGACAGGACAAGCGGAGACCCAGTACTTC
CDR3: CASGLAPKTGQAETQYF

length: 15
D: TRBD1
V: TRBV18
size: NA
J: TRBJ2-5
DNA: TGTGCCAGCTCACGTCTGGGACAGGGGGAAGAGACCCAGTACTTC
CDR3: CASSRLGQGEETQYF

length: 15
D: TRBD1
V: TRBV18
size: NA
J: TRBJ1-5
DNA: TGTGCCAGCTCACCACCATCAGGGGGCGATCAGCCCCAGCATTTT
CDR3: CASSPPSGGDQPQHF

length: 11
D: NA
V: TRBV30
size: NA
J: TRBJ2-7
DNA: TGTGCCTGGAGTGTGGGACGGAAGCAGTACTTC
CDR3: CAWSVGRKQYF

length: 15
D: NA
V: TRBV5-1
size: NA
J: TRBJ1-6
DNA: TGCGCCAGCAGGGTCTATACGGGGGAATCTTCACCCCTCCACTTT
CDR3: CASRVYTGESSPLHF

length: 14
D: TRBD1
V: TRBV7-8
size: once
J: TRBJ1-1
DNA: TGTGCCAGCAGCTCAAAAGGACAGGCCGAAAAAGCTTTCTTT
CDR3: CASSSKGQAEKAFF

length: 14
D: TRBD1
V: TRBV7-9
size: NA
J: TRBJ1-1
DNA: TGTGCCAGCAACACACAGGGGGGAAACACTGAAGCTTTCTTT
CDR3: CASNTQGGNTEAFF

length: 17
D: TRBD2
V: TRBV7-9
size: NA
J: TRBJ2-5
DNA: TGTGCCAGCAGCTTAGGGGTCGCCGAGCGGGGGAAAGAGACCCAGTACTTC
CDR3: CASSLGVAERGKETQYF

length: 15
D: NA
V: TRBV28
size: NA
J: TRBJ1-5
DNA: TGTGCCAGCAGTTCTTTTAAGACAGGTCTTCAGCCCCAGCATTTT
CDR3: CASSSFKTGLQPQHF

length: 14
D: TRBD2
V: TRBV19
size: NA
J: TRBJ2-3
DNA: TGTGCCAGTAGTAGTGCGGGAGGTACAGATACGCAGTATTTT
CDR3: CASSSAGGTDTQYF

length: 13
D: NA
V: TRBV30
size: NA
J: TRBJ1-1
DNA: TGTGCCTGGAGTGGGGGCGGGAACACTGAAGCTTTCTTT
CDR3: CAWSGGGNTEAFF

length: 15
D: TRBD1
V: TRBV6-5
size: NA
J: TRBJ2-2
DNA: TGTGCCAGCAGACACCGACAGGGGGCAACCGGGGAGCTGTTTTTT
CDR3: CASRHRQGATGELFF

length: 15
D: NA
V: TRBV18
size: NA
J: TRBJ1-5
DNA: TGTGCCAGCTCACCACGACGGGGGAAGGATCAGCCCCAGCATTTT
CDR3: CASSPRRGKDQPQHF

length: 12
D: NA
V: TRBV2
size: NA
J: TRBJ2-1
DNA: TGTGCCAGCAGGGGGGCGACTGCTGAGCAGTTCTTC
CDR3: CASRGATAEQFF

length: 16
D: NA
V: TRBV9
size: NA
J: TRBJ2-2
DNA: TGTGCCAGCAGTGTTGGAGGGTCGGATAACACCGGGGAGCTGTTTTTT
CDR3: CASSVGGSDNTGELFF